The entry that follows covers one TCR beta chain sequence. The sample belongs to a study of T cell changes during pregnancy in multiple sclerosis. CDR1 and CDR2 (germline): SNHLY, FYNNEI. The CDR3 runs to 14 residues. J lost 5 bases, V lost 4 bases, and 1 base had no gene match. Assay: immunoSEQ multiplex PCR; the TCRdb copy retains only in-frame clones and omits some. The table records about 38,000 clones, 85% to 95% of them present only once. The chain carries TRBV2 and TRBJ2-2, with 10 nucleotides matching TRBD2. The sequences come from CD4+ T cells from peripheral blood mononuclear cells, collected after pregnancy. The clonotype originates from a female donor in good health, enrolled as a control in a pregnancy study. In DNA, the CDR3 is TGTGCCAGCAGTGGGACTAGCGGAACCGGGGAGCTGTTTTTT. Its protein product is CASSGTSGTGELFF.